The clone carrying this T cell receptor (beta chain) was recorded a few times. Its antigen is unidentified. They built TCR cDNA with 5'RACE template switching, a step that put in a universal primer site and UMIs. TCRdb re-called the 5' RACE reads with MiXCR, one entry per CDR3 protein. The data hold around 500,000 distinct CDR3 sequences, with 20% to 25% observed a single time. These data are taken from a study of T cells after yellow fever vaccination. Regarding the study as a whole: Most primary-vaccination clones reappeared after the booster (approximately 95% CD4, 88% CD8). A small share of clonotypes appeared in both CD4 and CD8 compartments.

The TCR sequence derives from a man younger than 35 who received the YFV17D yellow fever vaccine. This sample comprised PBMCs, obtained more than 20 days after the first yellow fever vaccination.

The CDR3 spells CAIEGLTEAFF. CDR3 DNA: TGTGCCATAGAGGGCCTCACTGAAGCTTTCTTT. This chain links TRBV6-7 with TRBJ1-1; no reliable D call. TRBV6-7 is an ORF; its function is uncertain. Trimming took off 10 bases at V and 4 bases at J, with 10 bases between the two ends. The CDR3 runs 11 residues.